This entry lists 31 T cell receptor beta chains sequenced from one sample in a study of vaccination effects on CD4 cells after COVID-19. Sequencing in the ViraFEST assay came after antigen-specific CD4+ T cells had been expanded with viral peptide pools, which were used to stimulate PBMC. Isolation of CD4+ T cells took place after ten to eleven days of culture. Vaccine recipients had no previous SARS-CoV-2 infection; their nucleocapsid antibodies were negative. These receptors' antigens are unknown. Some clones are missing from TCRdb's copy, which holds only in-frame ones; the method was immunoSEQ multiplex PCR. The sample contains fewer than 30,000 clones, about 80% of which appear only once. Here the sequenced sample was CD4+ T cells from PBMCs cultured with SARS-CoV-2 spike peptides, taken before COVID-19 vaccination. The receptors were sampled from a human donor who received a COVID-19 vaccine.

CDR3 amino acids: CASSFQVGSYEQYF. The DNA of the CDR3 is TGCGCCAGCAGCTTCCAAGTCGGATCCTACGAGCAGTACTTC. This chain uses TRBV5-1 with TRBJ2-7; no clear D gene. Trimming pared 2 bases from V and 1 base from J, leaving 10 bases between. Germline loops: CDR1 SGHRS, CDR2 YFSETQ. The CDR3 has 14 amino acids.

This chain's CDR3 is CASSRTGGVAKNIQYF. The CDR3 DNA follows: TGTGCCAGCAGCCGTACAGGGGGGGTAGCCAAAAACATTCAGTACTTC. V and J are TRBV11-2 and TRBJ2-4, with D possibly matching TRBD1 (8 bases). V was clipped by 5 bases and J by 0 bases, with 14 bases between them. Germline values: CDR1 SGHAT, CDR2 FQNNGV. The CDR3 covers 16 residues.

V gene TRBV11-3 combines with J gene TRBJ2-1, with 8 positions matching TRBD2. V lost 4 bases and J lost 6; bases outside the gene matches: 8. Germline V gives CDR1 SGHNT, CDR2 YENEEA. This CDR3 contains 15 residues. CDR3 region: CASSSTSGRGNEQFF. In DNA form, the CDR3 reads TGTGCCAGCAGCTCAACTAGCGGCCGGGGCAATGAGCAGTTCTTC.

The chain couples TRBV3-1 (or the pseudogene TRBV3-2) to TRBJ2-1; the D is unclear. Germline CDR1 reads LGHDT; CDR2 reads YNNKEL (reference sequence). The CDR3 has 11 amino acids. Trimming cost V 5 bases and J 4 bases, with 3 bases left between them. The CDR3 is CASSLYNEQFF. The CDR3 nucleotides read TGTGCCAGCAGCTTATACAATGAGCAGTTCTTC.

The V gene is TRBV30, the J gene TRBJ1-4; D is perhaps TRBD1 (5 bases). Germline loops: CDR1 GTSNPN, CDR2 SVGIG (reference sequence). The ends were cut back, 0 bases at V and 0 bases at J, with 8 bases in the middle. The CDR3 is 15 amino acids. For the CDR3, the DNA is TGTGCCTGGAGTGTACGGGGGGCAACTAATGAAAAACTGTTTTTT. This codes for CAWSVRGATNEKLFF. The full variable domain, its missing parts supplied by reference TRBV30 and TRBJ1-4, is SQTIHQWPATLVQPVGSPLSLECTVEGTSNPNLYWYRQAAGRGLQLLFYSVGIGQISSEVPQNLSASRPQDRQFILSSKKLLLSDSGFYLCAWSVRGATNEKLFFGSGTQLSVL.

The chain recombines TRBV5-1 with TRBJ2-2; D is unresolved. V lost 4 bases and J 3 bases, leaving 10 bases between the germline ends. The CDR3 consists of 14 residues. Germline V gene sequence: CDR1 SGHRS, CDR2 YFSETQ. In DNA, the CDR3 is TGCGCCAGCAGCATGGCTGGGGACACCGGGGAGCTGTTTTTT. Its protein is CASSMAGDTGELFF.

The chain carries TRBV6-1 and TRBJ2-3, with 9 bases identical to TRBD2. V was clipped by 2 bases and J by 5 bases; unmatched bases: 5. The V gene's germline CDR1 is MNHNS and CDR2 SASEGT. The length of the CDR3 is 15 residues. The CDR3 sequence: CASSERGRGGDTQYF. The CDR3 DNA reads as TGTGCCAGCAGTGAACGGGGGCGGGGGGGAGATACGCAGTATTTT.

This clone was seen a single time. The chain uses TRBV25-1 and TRBJ2-6, with 8 bases that match TRBD2. The CDR3 has 16 residues. V shed 4 bases and J 0 bases; nucleotides not matched to a gene: 2. CDR1 and CDR2 from the germline V gene are MGHDK and SYGVNS. The CDR3 nucleotides read TGTGCCAGCAGTGCGGGAGGGGGCTCTGGGGCCAACGTCCTGACTTTC. Translating it yields CASSAGGGSGANVLTF.

V usage is TRBV4-2 and J usage is TRBJ1-3, with a possible D match to TRBD1 (6 bases). The CDR3 extends over 16 amino acids. V was shortened by 1 base and J by 2 bases, with 12 bases between the two germline ends. Germline V gene sequence: CDR1 LGHNA, CDR2 YNFKEQ. The CDR3 bases are TGTGCCAGCAGCCAAGCAACAGGGTCGGCTGGAAACACCATATATTTT. The encoded protein is CASSQATGSAGNTIYF.

The V and J genes are TRBV9 and TRBJ1-5; 7 bases align to TRBD1. Germline trimming cut 4 bases from V and 1 base from J; bases unmatched to any gene: 2. CDR3 size: 14 residues. The germline V gene encodes CDR1 SGDLS and CDR2 YYNGEE. The CDR3 here is CASSRGRSNQPQHF. The DNA for the CDR3 is TGTGCCAGCAGCAGGGGGCGAAGCAATCAGCCCCAGCATTTT.

This chain uses TRBV28 with TRBJ1-2; D is uncertain. The germline gives CDR1 MDHEN, CDR2 SYDVKM. The CDR3 loop spans 15 amino acids. V lost 6 bases and J 4 bases, leaving 18 bases between the germline ends. The CDR3 protein is CASSSYGKAFYGYTF. DNA of the CDR3: TGTGCCAGCAGCTCATACGGCAAGGCCTTCTATGGCTACACCTTC.

The rearrangement joins TRBV3-1 (or the pseudogene TRBV3-2) to TRBJ1-3, with no clear D. CDR3 size: 16 residues. V was clipped by 2 bases and J by 0 bases, with 11 bases between them. CDR1 is LGHDT and CDR2 is YNNKEL in the germline V gene (reference sequence). CDR3 in amino acids: CASSQPAGYSGNTIYF. CDR3 coding DNA: TGTGCCAGCAGCCAACCCGCCGGGTACTCTGGAAACACCATATATTTT.

A word on this clone: Germline is not matched at one junction end, which may reflect a read error. The chain links TRBV4-2 to TRBJ1-1; no clear D. CDR1 is LGHNA, CDR2 YNFKEQ, per germline. This CDR3 spans 13 amino acids. CDR3 sequence (DNA): TGTGCCAGCAGCCAAGATGTGGGAGGCCTACAATCTTTT. Translation: CASSQDVGGLQSF.

J is TRBJ2-7 and V is TRBV5-4, with TRBD1 as a possible D gene (5 bases). The germline V gene has CDR1 SGHNT and CDR2 YYREEE (reference sequence). V was trimmed by 5 bases and J by 2 bases, leaving 11 bases between them. This CDR3 spans 13 amino acids. The CDR3 is CASSQTATYEQYF. CDR3 DNA: TGTGCCAGCAGTCAGACAGCAACCTACGAGCAGTACTTC.

The chain has TRBV14 and TRBJ1-6; D is undetermined. Germline V lookup: CDR1 SGHDN, CDR2 FVKESK. This CDR3 has 15 amino acids. Trimming stripped 1 base from V and 7 bases from J, with 11 bases between. The CDR3 coding sequence is TGTGCCAGCAGCCAAGTTGTCACTTCCAATTCACCCCTCCACTTT. Translating it yields CASSQVVTSNSPLHF.

Written as DNA, the CDR3 is TGTGCCAGCAGCTCCCCCGCAGGGGGGACCGGGGAGCTGTTTTTT. Translated, it gives CASSSPAGGTGELFF. This rearrangement joins TRBV5-4 to TRBJ2-2; D might be TRBD1 (7 bases). The ends were cut back, 3 bases at V and 5 bases at J, with 14 bases in the middle. The CDR3 spans 15 residues. Germline CDR1 and CDR2: SGHNT and YYREEE (reference sequence).

This chain joins TRBV30 and TRBJ2-3; 7 nucleotides align to TRBD2. Germline V gives CDR1 GTSNPN, CDR2 SVGIG (reference sequence). The V segment lost 4 bases and the J segment 2 bases; nucleotides outside the gene matches: 18. This CDR3 contains 18 residues. The CDR3 protein is CAWNSPGRALTPTDTQYF. The CDR3 DNA reads TGTGCCTGGAATTCCCCGGGGAGGGCTCTTACTCCCACAGATACGCAGTATTTT. Full variable domain (rest looked up from reference TRBV30 and TRBJ2-3): SQTIHQWPATLVQPVGSPLSLECTVEGTSNPNLYWYRQAAGRGLQLLFYSVGIGQISSEVPQNLSASRPQDRQFILSSKKLLLSDSGFYLCAWNSPGRALTPTDTQYFGPGTRLTVL.

The chain joins TRBV28 to TRBJ1-1; TRBD1 is a possible D gene (5 bases). The V and J ends lost 7 bases and 2 bases respectively, with 26 bases between them. The CDR3 runs to 18 residues. The germline gives CDR1 MDHEN, CDR2 SYDVKM. The CDR3 here is CASMRPGGMLWGNTEAFF. The DNA of the CDR3 is TGTGCCAGCATGAGACCGGGGGGTATGCTTTGGGGTAACACTGAAGCTTTCTTT.

The sample holds one count of this clone. This sequence joins TRBV4-3 and TRBJ2-3, with D possibly matching TRBD2 (5 bases). The V and J ends lost 0 bases and 4 bases respectively, with 17 bases between them. The CDR3 is 17 residues long. From germline, CDR1 is LGHNA and CDR2 YSLEER. The CDR3 region is CASSQEGALAGSDTQYF. The CDR3 DNA sequence: TGCGCCAGCAGCCAAGAAGGAGCCCTAGCCGGTTCAGATACGCAGTATTTT.

This clone was observed a handful of times. V and J are TRBV7-8 and TRBJ1-2; 7 bases match TRBD1. CDR1 is SGHVS and CDR2 is FQNEAQ in the germline V gene. The length of the CDR3 is 17 residues. Germline trimming cut 5 bases from V and 0 bases from J; bases unmatched to any gene: 12. CDR3 residues: CASSLGFRDRSNYGYTF. Here the CDR3 DNA reads TGTGCCAGCAGCCTGGGATTCCGGGACAGATCTAACTATGGCTACACCTTC.

The V call is TRBV5-6, the J call TRBJ2-1; no definite D call. V dropped 2 bases and J dropped 5 bases, with 8 bases sitting between them. The CDR3 consists of 13 residues. Per germline, CDR1 SGHDT and CDR2 YYEEEE. CDR3 amino acids: CASSFLGNNEQFF. The CDR3 region has the DNA TGTGCCAGCAGCTTCCTAGGGAACAATGAGCAGTTCTTC.

The chain joins TRBV7-2 to TRBJ2-2; no definite D call. The CDR3 covers 15 residues. Between the trimmed V and J ends, which lost 2 bases and 2 bases, there was a span of 9 bases. Germline values: CDR1 SGHTA, CDR2 FQGNSA. The chain's CDR3 is CASSLQNINTGELFF. The CDR3, as DNA: TGTGCCAGCAGCTTACAAAACATAAACACCGGGGAGCTGTTTTTT.

This chain uses TRBV7-9 with TRBJ1-4; tentative D call: TRBD1 (6 bases). This CDR3 is built from 15 residues. The germline V gene has CDR1 SEHNR and CDR2 FQNEAQ (reference sequence). V lost 4 bases and J lost 0, with 9 bases in between. The CDR3, as DNA: TGTGCCAGCAGCTCAGGGGTTGCAACTAATGAAAAACTGTTTTTT. Translating gives CASSSGVATNEKLFF.

J is TRBJ1-1 and V is TRBV28, with 8 bases matching TRBD1. V shed 5 bases, J shed 1 base, and the junction held 0 bases outside the gene matches. Germline V gene lookup returns CDR1 MDHEN and CDR2 SYDVKM. This CDR3 contains 13 residues. The chain's CDR3 is CASSDRGNTEAFF. CDR3 DNA sequence: TGTGCCAGCAGTGACAGGGGGAACACTGAAGCTTTCTTT.

V and J are TRBV12-5 and TRBJ2-1; 11 bases match TRBD2. The germline V gene encodes CDR1 LGHNT and CDR2 FRNRAP. V lost 0 bases to trimming and J lost 0 bases; unmatched junction nucleotides: 16. There are 22 residues in the CDR3. The CDR3 spells CASGLVLKSSGRPLSSYNEQFF. As DNA, the CDR3 is TGTGCTAGTGGTTTGGTTCTCAAATCTAGCGGGAGGCCCCTGAGCTCCTACAATGAGCAGTTCTTC.

This chain links TRBV2 with TRBJ1-3; D unresolved. V lost 3 bases, J lost 8 bases, and 11 bases lay in between. Germline V CDR1 and CDR2: SNHLY, FYNNEI. The CDR3 consists of 13 residues. The chain's CDR3 is CASSDRTGDTIYF. The CDR3 DNA follows: TGTGCCAGCAGTGACAGGACTGGGGACACCATATATTTT. The full variable domain, rest sourced from reference TRBV2 and TRBJ1-3, is EPEVTQTPSHQVTQMGQEVILRCVPISNHLYFYWYRQILGQKVEFLVSFYNNEISEKSEIFDDQFSVERPDGSNFTLKIRSTKLEDSAMYFCASSDRTGDTIYFGEGSWLTVV.

The rearrangement joins TRBV6-5 to TRBJ2-2; D is undetermined. V was shortened by 3 bases and J by 5 bases, with 4 bases between the two germline ends. The germline V gene encodes CDR1 MNHEY and CDR2 SVGAGI. The CDR3 spans 12 residues. The chain's CDR3 is CASSYRTGELFF. Here the CDR3 DNA reads TGTGCCAGCAGTTATAGGACCGGGGAGCTGTTTTTT.

This clone appeared a single time. The V gene is TRBV20-1, the J gene TRBJ1-4; D possibly corresponds to TRBD1 (6 bases). CDR1 and CDR2 from the germline V gene are DFQATT and SNEGSKA (reference sequence). The V end lost 6 bases, the J end lost 14 bases, and 16 bases lay between the germline ends. The CDR3 is 11 amino acids. CDR3 nucleotides: TGCAGTGCACGGAACAGGGATGGTCTGTTTTTT. Its translation: CSARNRDGLFF.

The CDR3 reads CASSYGTGTSPLHF. CDR3 DNA: TGTGCCAGCAGCTACGGGACAGGGACTTCACCCCTCCACTTT. V usage is TRBV7-3 and J usage is TRBJ1-6; 9 nucleotides line up with TRBD1. V trimming: 4 bases; J trimming: 9 bases; junction bases outside the gene matches: 4. Looked up from germline, CDR1 is SGHTA and CDR2 is FQGTGA. This CDR3 region has 14 residues. Variable domain in full (rest from reference TRBV7-3 and TRBJ1-6): GAGVSQTPSNKVTEKGKYVELRCDPISGHTALYWYRQSLGQGPEFLIYFQGTGAADDSGLPNDRFFAVRPEGSVSTLKIQRTERGDSAVYLCASSYGTGTSPLHFGNGTRLTVT.

The chain couples TRBV6-4 to TRBJ2-1, with a tentative D call TRBD2 (6 bases). This CDR3 comprises 14 residues. Germline values: CDR1 MRHNA, CDR2 SNTAGT. The germline V and J ends were trimmed by 8 bases and 5 bases, with 16 bases remaining between them. CDR3 DNA: TGTGCCAGCGCCAGCACTAGCACCCACAATGAGCAGTTCTTC. Its protein is CASASTSTHNEQFF.

This sequence joins TRBV7-9 and TRBJ2-7; D might be TRBD2 (5 bases). The germline gives CDR1 SEHNR, CDR2 FQNEAQ (reference sequence). This CDR3 is built from 16 residues. Trimming took 7 bases from V and 3 from J, leaving 22 bases between them. The CDR3 bases are TGTGCCAGCATCACCACCAAACTAGGAGGTGGCTACGAGCAGTACTTC. This codes for CASITTKLGGGYEQYF.